One sample yielded the 27 T cell receptor beta chains listed below, sequenced in a study of blood T cell repertoires in COVID-19. Here immunoSEQ multiplex PCR was the method, and the copy in TCRdb shows in-frame clones only, minus some. This table holds roughly 200,000 clones, around nine tenths found once. The sample comprised peripheral blood. The receptors shown here come from a woman aged 18 to 35 who had recovered from COVID-19.

The chain couples TRBV7-2 to TRBJ2-1, with 11 bases aligning to TRBD1. Losses at the gene ends were 7 bases for V and 10 bases for J; bases not matched to a gene: 9. Germline CDR1 and CDR2: SGHTA and FQGNSA. This CDR3 spans 14 amino acids. DNA of the CDR3: TGTGCCAGCATCAACCGGGACAGGGGGTACGAGCAGTTCTTC. Translating it yields CASINRDRGYEQFF.

This clone was counted a few times. The CDR3 reads CASSLGGNRGNTIYF. CDR3 sequence (DNA): TGTGCCAGCAGTTTGGGGGGAAACAGGGGAAACACCATATATTTT. This rearrangement joins TRBV28 to TRBJ1-3; perhaps TRBD1 as D (5 bases). V was trimmed by 3 bases and J by 4 bases, leaving 13 bases between them. This CDR3 has 15 amino acids. Per the germline V gene, CDR1 is MDHEN and CDR2 is SYDVKM.

The chain joins TRBV4-1 to TRBJ2-5, with TRBD2 matching over 9 bases. Germline V lookup: CDR1 MGHRA, CDR2 YSYEKL. CDR3 length equals 16 residues. V trimming: 0 bases; J trimming: 8 bases; junction bases outside the gene matches: 10. The CDR3 DNA follows: TGCGCCAGCAGCCAAGATCGCGGGAGGGCCCAATACACCCAGTACTTC. Encoded protein: CASSQDRGRAQYTQYF.

The chain recombines TRBV6-2 or TRBV6-3 with TRBJ1-2, with D tentatively TRBD1 (5 bases). V shed 4 bases and J shed 3 bases, with 6 bases lying between them. CDR3 length: 12 residues. The germline V gene has CDR1 MNHEY and CDR2 SVGEGT. The CDR3 region has the DNA TGTGCCAGCAGTTGGGACTACTATGGCTACACCTTC. Translation gives CASSWDYYGYTF.

This chain connects TRBV5-6 to TRBJ1-4; no clear D gene. Germline-derived CDR1 and CDR2 are SGHDT and YYEEEE. This CDR3 has 17 amino acids. V lost 0 bases, J lost 0 bases, and 12 bases lay in between. CDR3 loop: CASSLAGRYSTNEKLFF. The CDR3 DNA follows: TGTGCCAGCAGCTTGGCCGGTCGGTACTCAACTAATGAAAAACTGTTTTTT.

The V gene is TRBV5-8, the J gene TRBJ1-2, with D tentatively TRBD1 (5 bases). Germline CDR1 is SGHTS and CDR2 is YDEGEE. The CDR3 covers 13 residues. V was clipped by 3 bases and J by 3 bases, with 9 bases between them. The CDR3 bases are TGTGCCAGCAGCTGGGCGACAGACTATGGCTACACCTTC. Protein product: CASSWATDYGYTF.

V usage is TRBV3-1 (or the pseudogene TRBV3-2) and J usage is TRBJ1-2; D remains ambiguous. The CDR3 runs to 16 residues. Germline CDR1 LGHDT, CDR2 YNNKEL (reference sequence). Trimming removed 1 base at V and 3 bases at J, with 15 bases between. CDR3 sequence reads: CASSQGRPTTHYGYTF. CDR3 coding DNA: TGTGCCAGCAGCCAAGGCCGACCGACAACTCACTATGGCTACACCTTC.

The V and J genes are TRBV11-2 and TRBJ2-1; TRBD2 might be the D (6 bases). The CDR3 covers 15 residues. The ends were cut back, 1 base at V and 0 bases at J, with 7 bases in the middle. Germline loops: CDR1 SGHAT, CDR2 FQNNGV. CDR3 in DNA: TGTGCCAGCAGCTTAGGGGGAGGCTCCTACAATGAGCAGTTCTTC. This codes for CASSLGGGSYNEQFF.

The chain links TRBV4-3 to TRBJ1-6, with a weak D call TRBD1 (5 bases). The CDR3 runs to 13 residues. Trimming cost V 1 base and J 8 bases, with 6 bases left between them. CDR1 is LGHNA and CDR2 is YSLEER in the germline V gene. The CDR3 sequence is CASSQAGDSPLHF. CDR3 nucleotide sequence: TGCGCCAGCAGCCAAGCGGGGGATTCACCCCTCCACTTT.

The chain recombines TRBV6-1 with TRBJ2-7; 11 bases agree with TRBD1. Germline V gene data show CDR1 as MNHNS and CDR2 as SASEGT. The ends lost 4 bases at V and 3 bases at J; junction bases unmatched: 11. The CDR3 length is 17 residues. DNA for the CDR3: TGTGCCAGCAGTGTTTCTGTGTGGGGGACAGGGGGCTACGAGCAGTACTTC. Residues: CASSVSVWGTGGYEQYF.

V and J are TRBV7-9 and TRBJ2-7, with D maybe TRBD1 (5 bases). Trimming stripped 1 base from V and 1 base from J, with 11 bases between. From germline, CDR1 is SEHNR and CDR2 FQNEAQ (reference sequence). The CDR3 is made up of 15 amino acids. The CDR3, as DNA: TGTGCCAGCAGCTTAGGGCCGGACAATTCCTACGAGCAGTACTTC. Amino acids: CASSLGPDNSYEQYF.

The chain joins TRBV19 to TRBJ1-6; 8 bases map to TRBD1. Germline V gene lookup returns CDR1 LNHDA and CDR2 SQIVND (reference sequence). The CDR3 extends over 14 amino acids. V trimming: 2 bases; J trimming: 7 bases; junction bases outside the gene matches: 1. CDR3 DNA: TGTGCCAGTAGTATACAGGGGGCAAATTCACCCCTCCACTTT. As protein: CASSIQGANSPLHF.

V gene TRBV7-2 combines with J gene TRBJ2-5, with TRBD2 matching over 13 bases. Germline CDR1 and CDR2: SGHTA and FQGNSA. V lost 2 bases, J lost 5 bases, and 2 bases stayed unmatched. The CDR3 is 15 residues long. CDR3 DNA: TGTGCCAGCAGCTTAACTAGCGGGGGGGCGGAGACCCAGTACTTC. Translation gives CASSLTSGGAETQYF.

This CDR3 is CASSFLGGRGTDTQYF. The CDR3 DNA reads TGTGCCAGCAGCTTTTTGGGGGGGAGGGGCACAGATACGCAGTATTTT. The chain joins TRBV11-2 to TRBJ2-3, with 7 bases identical to TRBD2. V lost 3 bases, J lost 1 base, and 7 bases stayed unmatched. CDR3 length equals 16 residues. The V gene's germline CDR1 is SGHAT and CDR2 FQNNGV.

The V gene is TRBV7-9, the J gene TRBJ1-2; no reliable D call. There are 13 residues in the CDR3. CDR1 and CDR2 from the germline V gene are SEHNR and FQNEAQ (reference sequence). The ends were cut back, 0 bases at V and 8 bases at J, with 10 bases in the middle. In DNA, the CDR3 is TGTGCCAGCAGCTTAGCAACGGGGTACGGCTACACCTTC. Protein product: CASSLATGYGYTF.

This clone was found once. This chain uses TRBV5-1 with TRBJ1-2; unclear D gene. This CDR3 contains 14 residues. Trimming pared 4 bases from V and 2 bases from J, leaving 12 bases between. Germline V gene data show CDR1 as SGHRS and CDR2 as YFSETQ. For the CDR3, the DNA is TGCGCCAGCAGCGGCGGTGGTCCGAACTATGGCTACACCTTC. Translating gives CASSGGGPNYGYTF.

The chain couples TRBV29-1 to TRBJ1-1; a weak D match, TRBD1 (6 bases). From germline, CDR1 is SQVTM and CDR2 ANQGSEA. The CDR3 is 12 residues long. V shed 4 bases and J shed 5 bases, with 11 bases lying between them. CDR3: CSVGRGGTEAFF. The CDR3 DNA is TGCAGCGTTGGCAGGGGTGGTACTGAAGCTTTCTTT. Filled out from reference TRBV29-1 and TRBJ1-1, the complete variable domain reads SAVISQKPSRDICQRGTSLTIQCQVDSQVTMMFWYRQQPGQSLTLIATANQGSEATYESGFVIDKFPISRPNLTFSTLTVSNMSPEDSSIYLCSVGRGGTEAFFGQGTRLTVV.

This clone was counted between two and nine times. The chain is built from TRBV6-5 and TRBJ1-5; 8 nucleotides match TRBD1. The V and J ends lost 6 bases and 6 bases, in that order; junction bases with no gene match: 7. CDR1 and CDR2 from the germline V gene are MNHEY and SVGAGI. CDR3 size: 14 residues. CDR3 loop: CASSPGTGRQPQHF. The CDR3 region has the DNA TGTGCCAGCAGCCCCGGGACAGGCCGTCAGCCCCAGCATTTT.

The chain uses TRBV7-6 and TRBJ2-7, with 8 bases aligning to TRBD1. CDR1 is SGHVS and CDR2 is FNYEAQ in the germline V gene. This CDR3 has 16 amino acids. V lost 2 bases to trimming and J lost 2 bases; unmatched junction nucleotides: 8. The CDR3 protein is CASSLTKDRATYEQYF. CDR3 nucleotides: TGTGCCAGCAGCTTAACAAAGGACAGGGCAACCTACGAGCAGTACTTC.

V gene TRBV28 combines with J gene TRBJ2-7; 10 bases match TRBD2. CDR3 length: 15 amino acids. V lost 4 bases to trimming and J lost 2 bases; unmatched junction nucleotides: 5. Germline V gene lookup returns CDR1 MDHEN and CDR2 SYDVKM. DNA for the CDR3: TGTGCCAGCAGTTCCAGCGGGAGGGCCGCCTACGAGCAGTACGTC. Encoded protein: CASSSSGRAAYEQYV.

J is TRBJ2-7 and V is TRBV15, with a weak D call TRBD2 (5 bases). CDR3 size: 15 residues. Germline V CDR1 and CDR2: LNHNV, YYDKDF (reference sequence). Between the trimmed V and J ends, which lost 0 bases and 7 bases, there was a span of 16 bases. The CDR3: CATSRDRASGREQYV. Written as DNA, the CDR3 is TGTGCCACCAGCAGAGATCGAGCGTCGGGAAGGGAGCAGTACGTC.

V usage is TRBV4-1 and J usage is TRBJ1-2, with 9 bases matching TRBD1. J lost 7 bases, V lost 4 bases, and 10 bases had no gene match. In germline, CDR1 is MGHRA, CDR2 YSYEKL. The CDR3 is made up of 15 amino acids. CDR3 sequence reads: CASSLGTGNYLGYTF. The CDR3, as DNA: TGCGCCAGCAGCCTTGGGACAGGGAATTACCTTGGCTACACCTTC.

The V gene is TRBV18, the J gene TRBJ1-4, with D maybe TRBD1 (5 bases). V lost 4 bases, J lost 5 bases, and 11 bases lay in between. The CDR3 runs 14 residues. The germline V gene encodes CDR1 KGHSH and CDR2 LQKENI. DNA for the CDR3: TGTGCCAGCTCACGAGGACACCAGAATGAAAAACTGTTTTTT. Its translation is CASSRGHQNEKLFF.

CDR3 loop: CASSPGTGSASENIQYF. The CDR3 DNA reads as TGTGCCAGCTCACCAGGGACAGGGTCCGCCTCGGAAAACATTCAGTACTTC. This chain connects TRBV18 to TRBJ2-4; TRBD1 matches 9 bases. CDR3 length: 17 amino acids. The J segment lost 5 bases and the V segment lost 2 bases, leaving 10 bases of the junction unmatched. CDR1 and CDR2 from the germline V gene are KGHSH and LQKENI. Looking up the rest from reference TRBV18 and TRBJ2-4 gives the full variable domain: NAGVMQNPRHLVRRRGQEARLRCSPMKGHSHVYWYRQLPEEGLKFMVYLQKENIIDESGMPKERFSAEFPKEGPSILRIQQVVRGDSAAYFCASSPGTGSASENIQYFGAGTRLSVL.

The rearrangement links TRBV5-6 to TRBJ2-3; weak D call: TRBD2 (7 bases). Trimming took off 1 base at V and 7 bases at J, with 16 bases between the two ends. Germline lookup yields CDR1 SGHDT and CDR2 YYEEEE. This CDR3 region has 15 residues. CDR3 in amino acids: CASSLLRGAGNTQYF. CDR3 DNA: TGTGCCAGCAGCTTGTTACGGGGGGCGGGAAATACGCAGTATTTT.

This clone has only one observation. It may be a read error: a sequence one base away is much more abundant. The rearrangement uses TRBV2 and TRBJ2-2, with D uncertain. CDR3 size: 13 residues. V dropped 4 bases and J dropped 5 bases, with 8 bases sitting between them. Germline lookup yields CDR1 SNHLY and CDR2 FYNNEI. The CDR3 region is CASSVSETGELFF. Written as DNA, the CDR3 is TGTGCCAGCAGTGTCTCGGAGACCGGGGAGCTGTTTTTT.

This chain connects TRBV18 to TRBJ2-3, with a weak D call TRBD2 (5 bases). V was pared by 1 base and J by 3 bases, with 20 bases between. Per the germline V gene, CDR1 is KGHSH and CDR2 is LQKENI. The CDR3 runs 18 residues. For the CDR3, the DNA is TGTGCCAGCTCACCACTGCCCCAGACACGAAGGGAGACAGATACGCAGTATTTT. It specifies CASSPLPQTRRETDTQYF.